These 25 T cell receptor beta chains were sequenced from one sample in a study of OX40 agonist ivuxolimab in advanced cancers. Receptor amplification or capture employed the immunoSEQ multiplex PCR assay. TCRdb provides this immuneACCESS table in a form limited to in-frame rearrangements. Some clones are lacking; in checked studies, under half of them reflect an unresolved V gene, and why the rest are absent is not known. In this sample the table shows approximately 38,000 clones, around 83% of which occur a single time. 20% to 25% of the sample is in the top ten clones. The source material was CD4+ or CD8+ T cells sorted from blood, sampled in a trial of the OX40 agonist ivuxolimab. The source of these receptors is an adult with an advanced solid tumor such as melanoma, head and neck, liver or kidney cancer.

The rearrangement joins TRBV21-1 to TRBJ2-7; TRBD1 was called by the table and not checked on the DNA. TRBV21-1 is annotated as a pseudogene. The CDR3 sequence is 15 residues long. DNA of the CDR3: TGTGCCAGCAGCAAATCAGGGGGACAGTCCTACGAGCAGTACTTC. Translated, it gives CASSKSGGQSYEQYF.

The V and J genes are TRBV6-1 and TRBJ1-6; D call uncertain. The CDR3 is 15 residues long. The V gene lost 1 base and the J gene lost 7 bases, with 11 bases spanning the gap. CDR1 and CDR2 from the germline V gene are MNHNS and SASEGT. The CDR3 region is CASSEVFEANSPLHF. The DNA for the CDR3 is TGTGCCAGCAGTGAAGTCTTCGAGGCAAATTCACCCCTCCACTTT.

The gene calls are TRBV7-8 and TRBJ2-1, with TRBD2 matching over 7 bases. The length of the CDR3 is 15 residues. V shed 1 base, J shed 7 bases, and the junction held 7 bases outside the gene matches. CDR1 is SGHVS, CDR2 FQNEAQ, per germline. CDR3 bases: TGTGCCAGCAGCTTAGAGGCGGGAGAGATGAATGAGCAGTTCTTC. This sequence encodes CASSLEAGEMNEQFF.

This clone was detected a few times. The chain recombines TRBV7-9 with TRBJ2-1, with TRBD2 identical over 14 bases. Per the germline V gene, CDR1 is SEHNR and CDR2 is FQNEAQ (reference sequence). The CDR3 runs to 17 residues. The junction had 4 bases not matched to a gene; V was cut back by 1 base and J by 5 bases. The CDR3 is CASSLVETSGGDNEQFF. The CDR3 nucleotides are TGTGCCAGCAGCTTAGTAGAGACTAGCGGGGGGGACAATGAGCAGTTCTTC.

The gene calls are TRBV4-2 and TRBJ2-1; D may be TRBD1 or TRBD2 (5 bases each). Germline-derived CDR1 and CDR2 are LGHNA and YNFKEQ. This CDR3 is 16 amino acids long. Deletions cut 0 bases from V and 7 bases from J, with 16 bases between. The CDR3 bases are TGTGCCAGCAGCCAAGATGGGCCGGGGCCTTCTAATGAGCAGTTCTTC. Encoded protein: CASSQDGPGPSNEQFF.

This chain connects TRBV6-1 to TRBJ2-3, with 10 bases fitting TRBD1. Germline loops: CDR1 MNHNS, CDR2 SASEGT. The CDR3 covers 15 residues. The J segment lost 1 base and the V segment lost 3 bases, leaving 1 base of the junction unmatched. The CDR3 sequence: CASSEGTGGTDTQYF. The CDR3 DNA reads TGTGCCAGCAGTGAGGGGACAGGGGGCACAGATACGCAGTATTTT.

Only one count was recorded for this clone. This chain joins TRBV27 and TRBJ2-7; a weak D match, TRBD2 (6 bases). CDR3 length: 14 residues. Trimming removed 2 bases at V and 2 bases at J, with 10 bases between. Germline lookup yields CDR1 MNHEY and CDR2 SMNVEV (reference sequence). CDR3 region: CASSLIAAAYEQYF. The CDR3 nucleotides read TGTGCCAGCAGTTTAATAGCGGCAGCCTACGAGCAGTACTTC.

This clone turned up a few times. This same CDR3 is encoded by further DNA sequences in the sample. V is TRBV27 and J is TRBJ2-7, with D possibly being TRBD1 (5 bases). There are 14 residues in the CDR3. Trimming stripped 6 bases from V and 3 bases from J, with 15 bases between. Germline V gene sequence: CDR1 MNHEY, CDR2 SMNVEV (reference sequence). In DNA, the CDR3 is TGTGCCAGCAGCCTCCTCGACAGCCTCTACGAGCAGTACTTC. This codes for CASSLLDSLYEQYF.

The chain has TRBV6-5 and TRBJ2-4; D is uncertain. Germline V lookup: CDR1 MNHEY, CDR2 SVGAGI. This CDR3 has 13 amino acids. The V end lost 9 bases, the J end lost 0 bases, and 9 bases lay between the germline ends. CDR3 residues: CASLDLAKNIQYF. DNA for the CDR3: TGTGCCAGTCTAGATCTAGCCAAAAACATTCAGTACTTC.

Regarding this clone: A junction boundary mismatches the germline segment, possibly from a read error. The CDR3 reads CARSGQAILYGYTF. In DNA form, the CDR3 reads TGTGCCAGGAGTGGACAGGCGATCCTCTATGGCTACACCTTC. The chain recombines TRBV2 with TRBJ1-2; 7 positions match TRBD1. Germline V gene data show CDR1 as SNHLY and CDR2 as FYNNEI. The CDR3 contains 14 residues.

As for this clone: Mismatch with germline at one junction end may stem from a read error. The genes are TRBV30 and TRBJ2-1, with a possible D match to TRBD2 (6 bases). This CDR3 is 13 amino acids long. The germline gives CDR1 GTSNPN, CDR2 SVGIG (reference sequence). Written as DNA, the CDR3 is TGTGCTTGGAGGACCCCGGGAGAGGTAGAGCAGTTCTTC. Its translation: CAWRTPGEVEQFF.

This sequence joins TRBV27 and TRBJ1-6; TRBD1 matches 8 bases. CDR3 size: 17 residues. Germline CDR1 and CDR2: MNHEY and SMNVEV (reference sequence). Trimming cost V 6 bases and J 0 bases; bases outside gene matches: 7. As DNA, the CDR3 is TGTGCCAGCAGCCACCGACAGGGGTTCTCCTATAATTCACCCCTCCACTTT. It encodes CASSHRQGFSYNSPLHF.

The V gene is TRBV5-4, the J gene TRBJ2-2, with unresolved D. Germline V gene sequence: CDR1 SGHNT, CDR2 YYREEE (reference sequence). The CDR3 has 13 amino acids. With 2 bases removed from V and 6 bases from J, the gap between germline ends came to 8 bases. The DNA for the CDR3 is TGTGCCAGCAGCTTTGGCGGTGCCGGGGAGCTGTTTTTT. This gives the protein CASSFGGAGELFF.

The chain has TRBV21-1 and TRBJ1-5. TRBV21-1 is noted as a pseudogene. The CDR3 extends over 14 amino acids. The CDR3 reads CASSSSTVNQPQHF. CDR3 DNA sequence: TGTGCCAGCAGCAGTAGTACCGTCAATCAGCCCCAGCATTTT.

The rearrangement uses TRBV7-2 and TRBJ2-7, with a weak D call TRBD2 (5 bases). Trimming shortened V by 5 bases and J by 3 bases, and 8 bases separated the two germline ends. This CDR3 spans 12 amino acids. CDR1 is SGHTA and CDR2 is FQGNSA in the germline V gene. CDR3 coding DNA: TGTGCCAGCAGCCCTCGGGGCTACGAGCAGTACTTC. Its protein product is CASSPRGYEQYF.

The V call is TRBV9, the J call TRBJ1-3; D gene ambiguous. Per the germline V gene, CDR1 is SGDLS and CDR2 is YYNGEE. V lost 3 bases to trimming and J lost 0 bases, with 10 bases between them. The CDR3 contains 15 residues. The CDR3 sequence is CASSAPPSSGNTIYF. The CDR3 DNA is TGTGCCAGCAGCGCCCCACCCAGCTCTGGAAACACCATATATTTT.

The CDR3 loop is CASSFSVDTEAFF. DNA for the CDR3: TGTGCCAGCAGCTTCAGCGTGGACACTGAAGCTTTCTTT. This sequence joins TRBV7-6 and TRBJ1-1, with D hard to call. The CDR3 consists of 13 residues. CDR1 is SGHVS, CDR2 FNYEAQ, per germline. Trimming stripped 3 bases from V and 3 bases from J, with 8 bases between.

CDR3: CATSRDYRDYRNTGELFF. The CDR3 DNA sequence: TGTGCCACCAGCAGAGATTATCGAGACTACCGGAACACCGGGGAGCTGTTTTTT. The chain is built from TRBV15 and TRBJ2-2; D possibly corresponds to TRBD2 (5 bases). This CDR3 has 18 amino acids. Germline V gives CDR1 LNHNV, CDR2 YYDKDF (reference sequence). The V gene lost 0 bases and the J gene lost 1 base, with 15 bases spanning the gap.

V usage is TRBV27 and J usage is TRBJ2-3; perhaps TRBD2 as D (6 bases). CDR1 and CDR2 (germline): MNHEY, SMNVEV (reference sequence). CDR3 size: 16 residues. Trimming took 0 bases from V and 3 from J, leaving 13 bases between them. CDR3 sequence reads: CASSLSTAGRTDTQYF. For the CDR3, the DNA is TGTGCCAGCAGTTTATCGACGGCGGGAAGAACAGATACGCAGTATTTT.

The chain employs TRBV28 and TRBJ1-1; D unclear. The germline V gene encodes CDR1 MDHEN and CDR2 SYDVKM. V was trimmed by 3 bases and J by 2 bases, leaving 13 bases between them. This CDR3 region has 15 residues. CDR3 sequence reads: CASSFPFEGNTEAFF. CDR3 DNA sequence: TGTGCCAGCAGTTTTCCCTTCGAGGGAAACACTGAAGCTTTCTTT.

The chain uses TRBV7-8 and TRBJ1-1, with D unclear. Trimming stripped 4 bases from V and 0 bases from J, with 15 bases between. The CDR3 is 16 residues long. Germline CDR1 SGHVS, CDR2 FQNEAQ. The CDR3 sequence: CASSSDSRGLNTEAFF. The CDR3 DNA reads TGTGCCAGCAGCTCCGATTCCCGGGGATTGAACACTGAAGCTTTCTTT.

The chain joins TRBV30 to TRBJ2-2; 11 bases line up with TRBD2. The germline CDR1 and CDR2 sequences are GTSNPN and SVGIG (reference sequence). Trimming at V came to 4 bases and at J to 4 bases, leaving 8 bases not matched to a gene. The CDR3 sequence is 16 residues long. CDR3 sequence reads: CAWKYGLAGPTGELFF. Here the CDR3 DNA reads TGTGCCTGGAAATATGGACTAGCGGGCCCCACCGGGGAGCTGTTTTTT.

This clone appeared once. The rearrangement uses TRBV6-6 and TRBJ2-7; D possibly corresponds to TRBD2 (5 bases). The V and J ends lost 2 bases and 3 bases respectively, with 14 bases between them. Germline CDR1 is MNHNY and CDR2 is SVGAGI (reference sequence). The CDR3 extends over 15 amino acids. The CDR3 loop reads CASSYPGVPGYEQYF. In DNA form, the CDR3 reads TGTGCCAGCAGTTACCCCGGGGTTCCTGGCTACGAGCAGTACTTC.

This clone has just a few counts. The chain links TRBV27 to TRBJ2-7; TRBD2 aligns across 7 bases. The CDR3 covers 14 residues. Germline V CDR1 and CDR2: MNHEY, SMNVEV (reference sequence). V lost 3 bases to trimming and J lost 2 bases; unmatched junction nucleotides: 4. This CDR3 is CASSFSSGTYEQYF. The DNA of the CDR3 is TGTGCCAGCAGTTTTTCTAGCGGTACCTACGAGCAGTACTTC.

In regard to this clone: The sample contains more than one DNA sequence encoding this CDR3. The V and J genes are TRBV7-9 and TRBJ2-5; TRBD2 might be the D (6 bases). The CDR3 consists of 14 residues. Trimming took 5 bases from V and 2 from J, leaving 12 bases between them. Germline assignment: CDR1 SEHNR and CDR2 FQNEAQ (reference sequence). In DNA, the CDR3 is TGTGCCAGCAGCCCGCGGGACCGTCAAGAGACCCAGTACTTC. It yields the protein CASSPRDRQETQYF. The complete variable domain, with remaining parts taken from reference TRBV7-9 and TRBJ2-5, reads DTGVSQNPRHKITKRGQNVTFRCDPISEHNRLYWYRQTLGQGPEFLTYFQNEAQLEKSRLLSDRFSAERPKGSFSTLEIQRTEQGDSAMYLCASSPRDRQETQYFGPGTRLLVL.